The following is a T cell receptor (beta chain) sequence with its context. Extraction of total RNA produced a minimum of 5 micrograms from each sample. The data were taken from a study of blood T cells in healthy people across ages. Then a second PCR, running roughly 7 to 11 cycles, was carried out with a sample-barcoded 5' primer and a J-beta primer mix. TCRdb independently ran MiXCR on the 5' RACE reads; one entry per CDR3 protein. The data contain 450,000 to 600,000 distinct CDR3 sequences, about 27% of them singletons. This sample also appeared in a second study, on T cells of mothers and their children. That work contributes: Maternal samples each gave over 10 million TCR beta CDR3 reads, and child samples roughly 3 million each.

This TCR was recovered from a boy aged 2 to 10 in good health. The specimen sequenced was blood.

This CDR3 is CASSVGTTAGETQYF. CDR3 nucleotide sequence: TGTGCCAGCAGCGTGGGGACTACCGCCGGCGAGACCCAGTACTTC. V usage is TRBV9 and J usage is TRBJ2-5; 7 bases match TRBD2. J gave up 5 bases and V 2 bases, and 9 bases lay outside the gene matches. Germline CDR1 SGDLS, CDR2 YYNGEE. CDR3 size: 15 residues. The variable domain in full, completed from reference TRBV9 and TRBJ2-5, reads DSGVTQTPKHLITATGQRVTLRCSPRSGDLSVYWYQQSLDQGLQFLIQYYNGEERAKGNILERFSAQQFPDLHSELNLSSLELGDSALYFCASSVGTTAGETQYFGPGTRLLVL.